Following are 9 T cell receptor beta chains from one sample sequenced in a study of T cells in Graves' hyperthyroidism and ophthalmopathy (dated by TCRdb to between 2018 and 2020). Library creation used multiplex PCR. The sequencing machine was an Illumina HiSeq 2000. The TCR beta CDR3 regions were amplified from the RNA transcripts. The first round of RT-PCR for the TCR CDR3 was performed with the HTBI primer set and the Qiagen OneStep RT-PCR kit. TCRdb reran the public reads through fastp at Q25 and MiXCR, keeping productive beta chains. A single entry per CDR3 protein holds the most common genes and DNA from its merged rows. A total of 500,000 to 650,000 distinct CDR3 sequences appear in this sample, about 20% of them only once. The ten biggest clones cover less than 55% of the sample. Specimen: blood. All receptors derive from a man aged 40-49 years with Graves' ophthalmopathy.

This clonotype was detected only once. This clone may be a read error of a much larger clone one base away. V usage is TRBV18 and J usage is TRBJ2-3, with no clear D. The CDR3 is made up of 15 amino acids. Germline V gene data show CDR1 as KGHSH and CDR2 as LQKENI. The CDR3 nucleotides are TGTGCCAGCAAAGGCGATCATCGGAGCAAAGATACGCAGTATTTT. It yields the protein CASKGDHRSKDTQYF.

V and J are TRBV7-9 and TRBJ2-2, with 7 bases matching TRBD1. V was pared by 7 bases and J by 3 bases, with 5 bases of the junction left unmatched. This CDR3 is 14 amino acids long. Germline CDR1 SEHNR, CDR2 FQNEAQ (reference sequence). The CDR3 nucleotides read TGTGCCAGCAACCAGGGGGTCTACACCGGGGAGCTGTTTTTT. It specifies CASNQGVYTGELFF.

The CDR3 DNA reads TGTGCCAGCAGTTTATTGTCAGGGCGAAAGTCACCCCTCCACTTT. Its protein product is CASSLLSGRKSPLHF. The chain uses TRBV27 and TRBJ1-6; D might be TRBD1 (5 bases). Germline V CDR1 and CDR2: MNHEY, SMNVEV (reference sequence). The CDR3 has 15 residues. Between the trimmed V and J ends, which lost 1 base and 10 bases, there was a span of 14 bases.

This clonotype has more than one count but fewer than ten. The chain carries TRBV12-3 or TRBV12-4 and TRBJ1-5; D not certain. There are 13 residues in the CDR3. V was shortened by 6 bases and J by 5 bases, with 11 bases between the two germline ends. The CDR3 loop is CASRQEADQPQHF. DNA for the CDR3: TGTGCCAGCAGGCAGGAGGCGGATCAGCCCCAGCATTTT.

This clonotype was counted at least ten times. The chain uses TRBV7-9 and TRBJ1-2; D may be TRBD1 (6 bases). The CDR3 runs to 14 residues. The germline V gene has CDR1 SEHNR and CDR2 FQNEAQ (reference sequence). V was pared by 6 bases and J by 4 bases, with 15 bases between. This CDR3 is CASSPSGASYGYTF. Written as DNA, the CDR3 is TGTGCCAGCAGTCCCTCGGGGGCAAGCTATGGCTACACCTTC.

This clonotype came up many times. The chain combines TRBV28 with TRBJ2-1; 7 bases fit TRBD1. The CDR3 covers 16 residues. Germline V lookup: CDR1 MDHEN, CDR2 SYDVKM. Trimming cost V 4 bases and J 8 bases; bases outside gene matches: 14. As DNA, the CDR3 is TGTGCCAGCAGTTCCTACCCGACAGGGAGCTTTTATGAGCAGTTCTTC. Translating it yields CASSSYPTGSFYEQFF.

In regard to this clonotype: The CDR3 end shows no conserved phenylalanine or tryptophan, and so a read error is likely. This chain joins TRBV5-5 and TRBJ1-5; possibly TRBD1 for D (6 bases). Germline V CDR1 and CDR2: SGHKS, YYEKEE (reference sequence). V lost 7 bases, J lost 2 bases, and 16 bases lay in between. The length of the CDR3 is 15 residues. The CDR3 reads CASALRGAGNQPQHL. CDR3 nucleotide sequence: TGTGCCAGCGCCCTCAGGGGCGCGGGCAATCAGCCCCAGCATCTT.

This clonotype was counted only a few times. This sequence joins TRBV12-3 or TRBV12-4 and TRBJ2-6; D remains unclear. The CDR3 runs 17 residues. Trimming took off 6 bases at V and 0 bases at J, with 15 bases between the two ends. The CDR3 DNA is TGTGCCAGCAGGTTCGGACGGCGTAGCTCTGGGGCCAACGTCCTGACTTTC. Translating gives CASRFGRRSSGANVLTF.

The V call is TRBV5-6, the J call TRBJ2-7, with 7 bases fitting TRBD2. Germline CDR1 is SGHDT and CDR2 is YYEEEE. With 5 bases clipped from V and 3 bases from J, the junction kept 5 bases outside the gene matches. This CDR3 region has 13 residues. The CDR3 DNA sequence: TGTGCCAGCAGTTCGAGCGGGGACTACGAGCAGTACTTC. It codes for CASSSSGDYEQYF.